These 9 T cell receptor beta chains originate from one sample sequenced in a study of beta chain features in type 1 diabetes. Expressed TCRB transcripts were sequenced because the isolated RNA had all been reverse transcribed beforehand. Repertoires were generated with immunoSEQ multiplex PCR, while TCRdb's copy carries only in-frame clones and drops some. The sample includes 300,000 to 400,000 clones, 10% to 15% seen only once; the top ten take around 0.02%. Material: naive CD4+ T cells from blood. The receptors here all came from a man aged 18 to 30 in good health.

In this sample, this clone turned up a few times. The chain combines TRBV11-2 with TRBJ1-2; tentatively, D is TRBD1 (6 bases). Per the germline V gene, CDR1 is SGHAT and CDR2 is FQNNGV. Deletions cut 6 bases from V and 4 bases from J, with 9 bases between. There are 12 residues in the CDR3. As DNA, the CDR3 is TGTGCCAGCAGTCCGACAGGCTATGGCTACACCTTC. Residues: CASSPTGYGYTF.

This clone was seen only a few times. The CDR3 loop reads CASSGGMNEQFF. The DNA for the CDR3 is TGTGCCAGCAGTGGGGGGATGAATGAGCAGTTCTTC. The chain couples TRBV28 to TRBJ2-1, with TRBD2 as a possible D gene (6 bases). The germline V gene has CDR1 MDHEN and CDR2 SYDVKM. V was clipped by 5 bases and J by 7 bases, with 9 bases between them. The CDR3 is 12 amino acids.

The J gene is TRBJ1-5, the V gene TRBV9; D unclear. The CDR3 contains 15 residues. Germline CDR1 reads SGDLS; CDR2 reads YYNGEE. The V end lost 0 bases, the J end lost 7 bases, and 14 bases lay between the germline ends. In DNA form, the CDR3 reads TGTGCCAGCAGCGTAGGTCAGGCGTTTACCCAGCCCCAGCATTTT. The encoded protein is CASSVGQAFTQPQHF.

The CDR3 here is CASSLGAGNYNEQFF. The DNA of the CDR3 is TGCGCCAGCAGCTTGGGGGCGGGGAACTACAATGAGCAGTTCTTC. This chain connects TRBV5-1 to TRBJ2-1, with D perhaps matching TRBD2 (6 bases). Per germline, CDR1 SGHRS and CDR2 YFSETQ. V gave up 0 bases and J gave up 3 bases, with 10 bases separating them. CDR3 length equals 15 residues.

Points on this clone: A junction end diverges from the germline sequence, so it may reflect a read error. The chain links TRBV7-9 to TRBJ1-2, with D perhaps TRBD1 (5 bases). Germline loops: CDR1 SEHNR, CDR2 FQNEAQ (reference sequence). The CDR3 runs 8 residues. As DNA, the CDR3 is TGTGCCAGCAGCCCCGGGACTTTC. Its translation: CASSPGTF.

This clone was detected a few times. The CDR3 region is CASSQDTGTVYNEQFF. The DNA of the CDR3 is TGTGCCAGCAGCCAAGATACCGGGACAGTGTACAATGAGCAGTTCTTC. The chain employs TRBV14 and TRBJ2-1; 7 bases line up with TRBD1. The CDR3 loop spans 16 amino acids. V lost 0 bases to trimming and J lost 4 bases; unmatched junction nucleotides: 6. Germline-derived CDR1 and CDR2 are SGHDN and FVKESK.

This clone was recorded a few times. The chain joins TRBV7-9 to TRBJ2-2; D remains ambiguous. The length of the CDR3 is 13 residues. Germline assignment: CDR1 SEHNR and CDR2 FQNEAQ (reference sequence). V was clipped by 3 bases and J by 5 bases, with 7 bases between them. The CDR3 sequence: CASSFVQTGELFF. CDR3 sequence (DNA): TGTGCCAGCAGCTTCGTACAGACCGGGGAGCTGTTTTTT.

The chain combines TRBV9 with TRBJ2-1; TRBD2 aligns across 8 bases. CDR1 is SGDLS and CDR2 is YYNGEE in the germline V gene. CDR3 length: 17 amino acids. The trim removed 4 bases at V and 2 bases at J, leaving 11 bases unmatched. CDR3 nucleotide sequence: TGTGCCAGCAGCTTATCCAATAGCGGGAACGCCTACAATGAGCAGTTCTTC. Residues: CASSLSNSGNAYNEQFF.

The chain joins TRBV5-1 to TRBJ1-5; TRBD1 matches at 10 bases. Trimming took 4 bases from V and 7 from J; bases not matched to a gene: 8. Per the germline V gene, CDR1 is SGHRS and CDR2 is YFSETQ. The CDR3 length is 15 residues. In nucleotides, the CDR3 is TGCGCCAGCAGCACAGGGACAGGGGATCGACAGCCCCAGCATTTT. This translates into CASSTGTGDRQPQHF. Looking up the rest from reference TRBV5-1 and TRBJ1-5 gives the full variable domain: KAGVTQTPRYLIKTRGQQVTLSCSPISGHRSVSWYQQTPGQGLQFLFEYFSETQRNKGNFPGRFSGRQFSNSRSEMNVSTLELGDSALYLCASSTGTGDRQPQHFGDGTRLSIL.